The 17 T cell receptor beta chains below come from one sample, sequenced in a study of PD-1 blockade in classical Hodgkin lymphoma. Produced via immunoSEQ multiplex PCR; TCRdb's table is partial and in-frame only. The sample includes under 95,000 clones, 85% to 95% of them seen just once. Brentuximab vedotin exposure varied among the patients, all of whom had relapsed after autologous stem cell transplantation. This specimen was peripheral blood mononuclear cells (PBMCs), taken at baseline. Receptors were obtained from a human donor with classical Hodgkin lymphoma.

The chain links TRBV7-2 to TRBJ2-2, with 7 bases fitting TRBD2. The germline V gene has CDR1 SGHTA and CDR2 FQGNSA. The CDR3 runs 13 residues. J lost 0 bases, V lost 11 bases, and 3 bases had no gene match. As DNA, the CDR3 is TGTGCCTTCAGCGGGACGAACACCGGGGAGCTGTTTTTT. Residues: CAFSGTNTGELFF.

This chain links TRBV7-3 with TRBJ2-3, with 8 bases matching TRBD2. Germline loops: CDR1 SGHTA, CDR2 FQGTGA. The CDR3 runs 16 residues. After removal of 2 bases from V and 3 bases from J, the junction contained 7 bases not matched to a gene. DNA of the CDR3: TGTGCCAGCAGCTTACAAGCGGGAGTAAGAACAGATACGCAGTATTTT. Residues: CASSLQAGVRTDTQYF.

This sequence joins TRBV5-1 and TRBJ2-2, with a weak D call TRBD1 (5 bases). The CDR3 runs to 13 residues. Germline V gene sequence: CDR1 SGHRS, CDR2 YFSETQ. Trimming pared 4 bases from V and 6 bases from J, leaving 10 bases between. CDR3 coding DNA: TGCGCCAGCAGCGGGGTCAGGGCCGGGGAGCTGTTTTTT. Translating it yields CASSGVRAGELFF.

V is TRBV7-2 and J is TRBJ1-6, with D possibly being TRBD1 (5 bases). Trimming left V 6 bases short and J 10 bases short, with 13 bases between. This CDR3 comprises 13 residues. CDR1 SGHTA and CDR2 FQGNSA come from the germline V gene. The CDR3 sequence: CASSFPGSSPLHF. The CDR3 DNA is TGTGCCAGCAGTTTTCCAGGGAGCTCACCCCTCCACTTT.

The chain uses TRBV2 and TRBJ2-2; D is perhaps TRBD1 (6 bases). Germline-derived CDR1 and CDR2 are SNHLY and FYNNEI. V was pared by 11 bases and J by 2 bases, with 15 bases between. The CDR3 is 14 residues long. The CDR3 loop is CASRAGVNTGELFF. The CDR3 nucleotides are TGTGCCTCCCGGGCAGGGGTCAACACCGGGGAGCTGTTTTTT.

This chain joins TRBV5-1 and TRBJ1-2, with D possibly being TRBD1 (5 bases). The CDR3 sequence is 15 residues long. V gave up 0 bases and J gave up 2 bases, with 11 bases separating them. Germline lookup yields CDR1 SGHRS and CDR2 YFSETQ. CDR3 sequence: CASSLVGDSNYGYTF. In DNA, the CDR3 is TGCGCCAGCAGCTTGGTCGGTGACAGCAACTATGGCTACACCTTC.

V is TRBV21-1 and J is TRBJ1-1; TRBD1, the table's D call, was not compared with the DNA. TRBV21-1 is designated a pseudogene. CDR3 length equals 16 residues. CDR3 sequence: CASSRQAGGGETEAFF. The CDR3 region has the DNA TGTGCCAGCAGCAGACAGGCAGGGGGAGGAGAGACTGAAGCTTTCTTT.

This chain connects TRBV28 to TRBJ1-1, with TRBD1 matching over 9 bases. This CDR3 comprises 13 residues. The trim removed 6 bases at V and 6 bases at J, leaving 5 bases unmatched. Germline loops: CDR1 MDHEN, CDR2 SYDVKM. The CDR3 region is CASSLRTGAEAFF. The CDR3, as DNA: TGTGCCAGCAGCCTCCGGACAGGGGCTGAAGCTTTCTTT.

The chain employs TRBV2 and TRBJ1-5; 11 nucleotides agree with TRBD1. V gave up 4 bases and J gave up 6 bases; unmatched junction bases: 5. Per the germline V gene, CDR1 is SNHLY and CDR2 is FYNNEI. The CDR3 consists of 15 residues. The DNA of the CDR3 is TGTGCCAGCAGTGTAGGACAGGGGGCTTTTCAGCCCCAGCATTTT. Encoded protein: CASSVGQGAFQPQHF.

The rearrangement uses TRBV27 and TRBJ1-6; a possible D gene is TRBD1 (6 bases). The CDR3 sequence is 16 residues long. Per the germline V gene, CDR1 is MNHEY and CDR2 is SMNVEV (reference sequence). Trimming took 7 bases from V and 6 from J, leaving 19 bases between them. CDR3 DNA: TGTGCCAGCACCACAGGGCCTCCTAAATTTAATTCACCCCTCCACTTT. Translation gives CASTTGPPKFNSPLHF.

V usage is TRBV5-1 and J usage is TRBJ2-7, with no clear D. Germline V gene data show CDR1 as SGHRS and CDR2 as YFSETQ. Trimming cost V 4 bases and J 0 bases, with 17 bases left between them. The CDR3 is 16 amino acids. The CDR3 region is CASSQAFVRPSYEQYF. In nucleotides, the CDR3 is TGCGCCAGCAGCCAGGCCTTTGTGCGGCCCTCCTACGAGCAGTACTTC.

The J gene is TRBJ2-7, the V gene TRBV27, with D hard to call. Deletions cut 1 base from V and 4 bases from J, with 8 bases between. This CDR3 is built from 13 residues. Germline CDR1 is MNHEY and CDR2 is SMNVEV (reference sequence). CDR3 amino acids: CASSLWANYEQYF. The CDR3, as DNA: TGTGCCAGCAGTTTATGGGCAAATTACGAGCAGTACTTC.

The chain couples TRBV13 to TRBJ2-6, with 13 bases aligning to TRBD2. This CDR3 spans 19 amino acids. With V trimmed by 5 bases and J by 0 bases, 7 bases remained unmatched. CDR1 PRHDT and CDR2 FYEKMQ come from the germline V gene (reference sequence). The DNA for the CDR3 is TGTGCCAGCAGCGGGACACTAGCGGGAGGGTTCTCTGGGGCCAACGTCCTGACTTTC. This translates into CASSGTLAGGFSGANVLTF.

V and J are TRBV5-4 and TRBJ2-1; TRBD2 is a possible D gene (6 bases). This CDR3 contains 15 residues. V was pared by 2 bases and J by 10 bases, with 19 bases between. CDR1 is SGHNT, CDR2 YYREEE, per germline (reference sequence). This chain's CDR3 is CASSLGGADLGEQFF. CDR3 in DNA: TGTGCCAGCAGCTTAGGAGGGGCAGACCTTGGGGAGCAGTTCTTC.

DNA of the CDR3: TGTGCCAGCAGCCAAGATCTCCAGGGGGAAGGACTCCTAGGGGACTCCTACGAGCAGTACTTC. It is translated as CASSQDLQGEGLLGDSYEQYF. The chain has TRBV4-2 and TRBJ2-7; TRBD1 aligns across 7 bases. CDR1 LGHNA and CDR2 YNFKEQ come from the germline V gene. This CDR3 region has 21 residues. V was clipped by 0 bases and J by 0 bases; unmatched bases: 20.

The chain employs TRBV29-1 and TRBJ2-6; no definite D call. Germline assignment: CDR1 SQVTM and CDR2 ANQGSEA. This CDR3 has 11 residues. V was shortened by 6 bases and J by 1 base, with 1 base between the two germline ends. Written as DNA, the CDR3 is TGCAGCGTATCTGGGGCCAACGTCCTGACTTTC. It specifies CSVSGANVLTF. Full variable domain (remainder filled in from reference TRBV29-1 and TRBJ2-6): SAVISQKPSRDICQRGTSLTIQCQVDSQVTMMFWYRQQPGQSLTLIATANQGSEATYESGFVIDKFPISRPNLTFSTLTVSNMSPEDSSIYLCSVSGANVLTFGAGSRLTVL.

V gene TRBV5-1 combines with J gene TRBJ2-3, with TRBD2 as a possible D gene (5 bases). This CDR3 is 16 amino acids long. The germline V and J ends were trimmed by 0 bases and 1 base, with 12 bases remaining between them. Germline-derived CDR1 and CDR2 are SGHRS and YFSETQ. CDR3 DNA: TGCGCCAGCAGCTTGGGACATCCCGGGGGCACAGATACGCAGTATTTT. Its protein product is CASSLGHPGGTDTQYF.